This T cell receptor (beta chain) originates from a study of blood T cell repertoires in COVID-19. About the research overall: Acute and convalescent COVID-19 samples came from the United States, Italy and Spain. In each case, the material was cDNA or gDNA derived from T cells, B-cell-depleted T cells, or PBMCs.

For this clone: A read error may account for a junction end that differs from germline.

Seattle's cohort entered during active infection and was followed longitudinally. CDR1 and CDR2 (germline): SNHLY, FYNNEI. This CDR3 region has 16 residues. Method: immunoSEQ multiplex PCR; TCRdb's copy keeps in-frame clones and lacks some. This table holds about 370,000 clones, roughly 86% found once. The J gene is TRBJ1-5, the V gene TRBV2, with TRBD1 identical over 10 bases. Specimen: peripheral blood. The clonotype was recovered from a woman in her thirties with COVID-19, enrolled during active disease. CDR3 in amino acids: CASREGTGDSNQPQHF. The DNA of the CDR3 is TGTGCCAGCAGGGAAGGGACAGGGGATAGCAATCAGCCCCAGCATTTT. The variable domain in full, completed from reference TRBV2 and TRBJ1-5, reads EPEVTQTPSHQVTQMGQEVILRCVPISNHLYFYWYRQILGQKVEFLVSFYNNEISEKSEIFDDQFSVERPDGSNFTLKIRSTKLEDSAMYFCASREGTGDSNQPQHFGDGTRLSIL.